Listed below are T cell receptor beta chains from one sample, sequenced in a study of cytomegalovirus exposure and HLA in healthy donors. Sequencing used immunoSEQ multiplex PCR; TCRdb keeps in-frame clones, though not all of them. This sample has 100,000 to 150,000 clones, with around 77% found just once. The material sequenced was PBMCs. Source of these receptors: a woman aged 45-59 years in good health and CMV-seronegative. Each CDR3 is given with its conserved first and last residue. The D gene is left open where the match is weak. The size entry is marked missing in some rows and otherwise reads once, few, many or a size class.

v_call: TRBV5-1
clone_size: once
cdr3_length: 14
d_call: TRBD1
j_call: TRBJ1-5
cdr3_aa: CASSLQGGDQPQHF
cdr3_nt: TGCGCCAGCAGCCTACAGGGGGGAGATCAGCCCCAGCATTTT

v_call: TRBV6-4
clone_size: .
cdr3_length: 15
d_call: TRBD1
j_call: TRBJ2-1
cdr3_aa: CASSAGGQGDNEQFF
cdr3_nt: TGTGCCAGCAGTGCGGGGGGACAGGGGGACAATGAGCAGTTCTTC

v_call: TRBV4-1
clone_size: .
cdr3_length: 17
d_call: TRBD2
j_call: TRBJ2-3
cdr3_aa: CASSQDNPGGLTDTQYF
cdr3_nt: TGCGCCAGCAGCCAAGACAACCCGGGAGGGCTGACAGATACGCAGTATTTT

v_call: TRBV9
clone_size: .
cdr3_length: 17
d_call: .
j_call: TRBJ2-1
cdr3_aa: CASSVAHLSGSYNEQFF
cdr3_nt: TGTGCCAGCAGCGTAGCCCACCTTAGCGGCTCCTACAATGAGCAGTTCTTC

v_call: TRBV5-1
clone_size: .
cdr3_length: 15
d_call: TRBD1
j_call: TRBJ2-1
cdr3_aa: CASSSGQVSYNEQFF
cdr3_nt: TGCGCCAGCAGCTCGGGACAGGTTTCCTACAATGAGCAGTTCTTC

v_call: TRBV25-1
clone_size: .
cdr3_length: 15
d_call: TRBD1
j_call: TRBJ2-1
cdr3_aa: CASSGPTGRYNEQFF
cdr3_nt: TGTGCCAGCAGTGGACCGACAGGGCGATACAATGAGCAGTTCTTC

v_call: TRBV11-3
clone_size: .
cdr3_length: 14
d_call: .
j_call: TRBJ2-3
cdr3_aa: CASSFGFGTDTQYF
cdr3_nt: TGTGCCAGCAGCTTTGGCTTTGGCACAGATACGCAGTATTTT

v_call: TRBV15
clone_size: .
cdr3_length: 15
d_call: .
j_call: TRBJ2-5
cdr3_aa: CATSRDYWGEETQYF
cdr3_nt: TGTGCCACCAGCAGAGATTACTGGGGGGAAGAGACCCAGTACTTC

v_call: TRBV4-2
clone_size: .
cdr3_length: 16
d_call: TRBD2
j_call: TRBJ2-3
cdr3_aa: CASSQRSGRETDTQYF
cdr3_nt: TGTGCCAGCAGCCAGAGGAGCGGGAGGGAGACAGATACGCAGTATTTT

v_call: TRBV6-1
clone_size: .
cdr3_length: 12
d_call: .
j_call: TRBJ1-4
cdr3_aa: CASTRRGEKLFF
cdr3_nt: TGTGCCAGCACGCGCAGGGGTGAGAAACTGTTTTTT

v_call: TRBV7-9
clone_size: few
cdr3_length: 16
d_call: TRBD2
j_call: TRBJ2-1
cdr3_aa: CASRPLAGEADNEQFF
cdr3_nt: TGTGCCAGCAGACCACTAGCGGGAGAGGCTGACAATGAGCAGTTCTTC

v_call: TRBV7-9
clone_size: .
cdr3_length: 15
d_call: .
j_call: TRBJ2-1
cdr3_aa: CASIGWREFGNEQFF
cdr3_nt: TGTGCCAGCATCGGGTGGAGAGAATTCGGCAATGAGCAGTTCTTC

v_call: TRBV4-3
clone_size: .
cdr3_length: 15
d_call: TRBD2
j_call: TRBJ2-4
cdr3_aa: CASSQDSRTSAIQYF
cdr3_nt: TGCGCCAGCAGCCAAGACTCTAGGACTAGCGCCATTCAGTACTTC

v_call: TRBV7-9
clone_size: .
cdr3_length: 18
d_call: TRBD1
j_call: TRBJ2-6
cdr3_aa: CASSLAPGGPSGANVLTF
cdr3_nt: TGTGCCAGCAGCTTAGCTCCAGGGGGACCGTCTGGGGCCAACGTCCTGACTTTC

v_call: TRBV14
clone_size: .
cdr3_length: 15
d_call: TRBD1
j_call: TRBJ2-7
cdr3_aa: CASSQVGQGFYEQYF
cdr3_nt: TGTGCCAGCAGCCAAGTGGGACAGGGATTCTACGAGCAGTACTTC

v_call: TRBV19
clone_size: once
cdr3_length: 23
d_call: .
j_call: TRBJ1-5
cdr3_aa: CASSRGLGSEGLRVPGSNQPQHF
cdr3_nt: TGTGCCAGTAGTCGGGGGTTAGGCAGCGAGGGGCTAAGGGTGCCCGGCAGCAATCAGCCCCAGCATTTT

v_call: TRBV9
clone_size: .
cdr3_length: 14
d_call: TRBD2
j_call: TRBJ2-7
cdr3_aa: CASSERGGDYEQYF
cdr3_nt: TGTGCCAGCAGCGAGCGGGGAGGGGACTACGAGCAGTACTTC

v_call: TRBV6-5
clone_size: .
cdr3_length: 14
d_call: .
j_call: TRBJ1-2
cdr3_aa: CASSYRGGDYGYTF
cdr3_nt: TGTGCCAGCAGTTACCGCGGGGGTGACTATGGCTACACCTTC

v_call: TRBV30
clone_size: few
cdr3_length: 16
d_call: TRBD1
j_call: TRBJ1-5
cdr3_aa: CAWSVGRTGGGQPQHF
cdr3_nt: TGTGCCTGGAGCGTTGGACGGACAGGGGGCGGTCAGCCCCAGCATTTT

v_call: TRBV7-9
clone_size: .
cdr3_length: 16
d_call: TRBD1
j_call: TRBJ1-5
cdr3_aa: CASSLGDRGRDQPQHF
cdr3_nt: TGTGCCAGCAGCTTAGGGGACAGGGGAAGGGATCAGCCCCAGCATTTT

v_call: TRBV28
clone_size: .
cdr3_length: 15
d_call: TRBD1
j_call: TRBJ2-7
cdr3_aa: CASSLPGTGEREQYF
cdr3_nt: TGTGCCAGCAGTCTCCCCGGGACAGGGGAACGCGAGCAGTACTTC

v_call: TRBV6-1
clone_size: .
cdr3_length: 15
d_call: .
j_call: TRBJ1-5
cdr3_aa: CASSEWGGGNQPQHF
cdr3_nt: TGTGCCAGCAGTGAATGGGGGGGAGGCAATCAGCCCCAGCATTTT

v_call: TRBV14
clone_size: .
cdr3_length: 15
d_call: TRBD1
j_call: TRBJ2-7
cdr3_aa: CASSLGQGAPYEQYF
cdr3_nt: TGTGCCAGCAGCCTGGGGCAGGGGGCCCCCTACGAGCAGTACTTC

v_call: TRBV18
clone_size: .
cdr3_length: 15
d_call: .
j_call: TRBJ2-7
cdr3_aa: CASSPAGTGDYEQYF
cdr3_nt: TGTGCCAGCTCACCTGCCGGGACGGGGGACTACGAGCAGTACTTC

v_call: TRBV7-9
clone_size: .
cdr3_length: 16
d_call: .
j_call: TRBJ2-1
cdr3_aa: CASSFGGRGLYNEQFF
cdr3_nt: TGTGCCAGCAGCTTCGGAGGGCGAGGACTCTACAATGAGCAGTTCTTC

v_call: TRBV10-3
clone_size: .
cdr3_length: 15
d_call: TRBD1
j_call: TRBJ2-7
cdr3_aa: CASGTGAMGLYEQYF
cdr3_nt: TGTGCCAGCGGGACAGGGGCCATGGGTCTATACGAGCAGTACTTC

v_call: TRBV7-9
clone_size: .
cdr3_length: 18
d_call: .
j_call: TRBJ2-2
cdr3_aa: CASSARLNSSGLIGELFF
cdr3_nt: TGTGCCAGCAGCGCTAGACTGAACTCCAGCGGGTTGATCGGGGAGCTGTTTTTT

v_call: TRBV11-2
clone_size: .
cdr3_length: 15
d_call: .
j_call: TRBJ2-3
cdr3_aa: CASSLDPTLGATQYF
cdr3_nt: TGTGCCAGCAGCTTAGACCCAACACTTGGGGCCACGCAGTATTTT

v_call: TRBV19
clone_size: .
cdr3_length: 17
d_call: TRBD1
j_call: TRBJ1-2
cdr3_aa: CASSIDPGTALNYGYTF
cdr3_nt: TGTGCCAGTAGTATAGATCCCGGGACAGCTTTAAACTATGGCTACACCTTC

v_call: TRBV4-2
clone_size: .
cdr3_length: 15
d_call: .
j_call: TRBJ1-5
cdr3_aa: CASSQDPGGDQPQHF
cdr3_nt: TGTGCCAGCAGCCAAGATCCCGGGGGGGATCAGCCCCAGCATTTT

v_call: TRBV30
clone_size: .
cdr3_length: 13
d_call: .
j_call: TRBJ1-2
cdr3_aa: CAWSPSGDYGYPF
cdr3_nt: TGTGCCTGGAGTCCCAGTGGGGACTATGGCTACCCCTTC

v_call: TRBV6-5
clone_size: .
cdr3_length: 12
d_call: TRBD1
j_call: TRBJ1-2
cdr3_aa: CASSADRGGYTF
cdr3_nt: TGTGCCAGCAGTGCCGACAGGGGCGGCTACACCTTC

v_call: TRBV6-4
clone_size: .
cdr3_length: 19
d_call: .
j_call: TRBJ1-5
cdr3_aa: CASTTTGGRGVLNNQPQHF
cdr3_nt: TGTGCCAGCACCACCACGGGGGGGCGGGGGGTCCTTAACAATCAGCCCCAGCATTTT

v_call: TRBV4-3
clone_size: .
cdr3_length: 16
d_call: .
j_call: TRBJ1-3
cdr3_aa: CASSQDGGYSGNTIYF
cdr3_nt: TGCGCCAGCAGCCAAGATGGCGGTTACTCTGGAAACACCATATATTTT

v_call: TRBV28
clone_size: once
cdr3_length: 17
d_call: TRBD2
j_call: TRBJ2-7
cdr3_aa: CASSFRPYGTRRYEQYF
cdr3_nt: TGTGCCAGCAGTTTTCGGCCCTACGGGACTAGACGCTACGAGCAGTACTTC

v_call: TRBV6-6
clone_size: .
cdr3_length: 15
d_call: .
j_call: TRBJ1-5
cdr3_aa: CASSSDRISNQPQHF
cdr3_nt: TGTGCCAGCAGTTCGGACAGAATTAGCAATCAGCCCCAGCATTTT

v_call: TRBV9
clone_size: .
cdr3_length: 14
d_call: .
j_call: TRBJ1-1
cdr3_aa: CASSVAGTRTEAFF
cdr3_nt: TGTGCCAGCAGCGTAGCTGGGACTCGGACTGAAGCTTTCTTT

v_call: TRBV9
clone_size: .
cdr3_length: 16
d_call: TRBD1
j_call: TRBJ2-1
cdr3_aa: CASSVDGQGAINEQFF
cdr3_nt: TGTGCCAGCAGCGTAGATGGACAGGGGGCGATCAATGAGCAGTTCTTC

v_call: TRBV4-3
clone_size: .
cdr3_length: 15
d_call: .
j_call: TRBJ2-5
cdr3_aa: CASSQAGTTGETQYF
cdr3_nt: TGCGCCAGCAGCCAAGCAGGCACCACGGGGGAGACCCAGTACTTC